This TCR beta chain stems from a study of blood T cell repertoires in COVID-19. Measured with immunoSEQ multiplex PCR; TCRdb has only the in-frame clones, and not every one. This table has around 81,000 clones, 88% appearing once. This CDR3 is built from 17 residues. Germline V lookup: CDR1 SGHRS, CDR2 YFSETQ. With 4 bases clipped from V and 0 bases from J, the junction kept 9 bases outside the gene matches. This chain connects TRBV5-1 to TRBJ2-3; 9 bases agree with TRBD2. The sequence was obtained from a woman aged 80 or over with acute or convalescent COVID-19. The sample comprised peripheral blood. CDR3: CASSPLIAGVSTDTQYF. CDR3 coding DNA: TGCGCCAGCAGCCCTCTTATAGCGGGGGTTAGCACAGATACGCAGTATTTT.